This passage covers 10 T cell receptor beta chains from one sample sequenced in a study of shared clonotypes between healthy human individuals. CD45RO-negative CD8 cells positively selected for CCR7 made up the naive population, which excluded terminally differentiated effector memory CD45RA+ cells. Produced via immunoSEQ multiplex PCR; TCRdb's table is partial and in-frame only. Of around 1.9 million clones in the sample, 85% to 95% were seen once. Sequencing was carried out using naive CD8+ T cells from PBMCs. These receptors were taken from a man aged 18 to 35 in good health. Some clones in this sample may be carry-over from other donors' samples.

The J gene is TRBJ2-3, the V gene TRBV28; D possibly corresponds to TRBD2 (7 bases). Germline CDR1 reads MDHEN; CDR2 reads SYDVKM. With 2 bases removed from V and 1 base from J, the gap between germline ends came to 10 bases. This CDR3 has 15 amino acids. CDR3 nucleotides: TGTGCCAGCAGTTTAGGGGAGGGGGGCACAGATACGCAGTATTTT. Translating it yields CASSLGEGGTDTQYF.

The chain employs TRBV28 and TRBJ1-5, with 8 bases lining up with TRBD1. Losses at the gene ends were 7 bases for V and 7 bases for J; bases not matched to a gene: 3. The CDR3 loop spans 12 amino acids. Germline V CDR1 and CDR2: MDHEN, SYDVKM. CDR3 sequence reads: CASTGQGQPQHF. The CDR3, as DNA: TGTGCCAGCACTGGACAGGGACAGCCCCAGCATTTT. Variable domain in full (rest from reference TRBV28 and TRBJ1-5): DVKVTQSSRYLVKRTGEKVFLECVQDMDHENMFWYRQDPGLGLRLIYFSYDVKMKEKGDIPEGYSVSREKKERFSLILESASTNQTSMYLCASTGQGQPQHFGDGTRLSIL.

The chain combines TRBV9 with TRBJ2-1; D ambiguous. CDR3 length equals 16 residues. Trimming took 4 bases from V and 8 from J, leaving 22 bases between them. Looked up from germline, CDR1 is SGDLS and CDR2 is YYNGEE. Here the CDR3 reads CASSPEGRTEMDEQFF. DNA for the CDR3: TGTGCCAGCAGCCCGGAAGGACGGACGGAGATGGATGAGCAGTTCTTC.

CDR3 sequence reads: CASSLTPGITDTQYF. As DNA, the CDR3 is TGTGCCAGCAGCTTAACGCCCGGGATTACAGATACGCAGTATTTT. This chain connects TRBV7-3 to TRBJ2-3; D may be TRBD2 (5 bases). Germline V gives CDR1 SGHTA, CDR2 FQGTGA. This CDR3 has 15 residues. Deletions cut 0 bases from V and 3 bases from J, with 10 bases between.

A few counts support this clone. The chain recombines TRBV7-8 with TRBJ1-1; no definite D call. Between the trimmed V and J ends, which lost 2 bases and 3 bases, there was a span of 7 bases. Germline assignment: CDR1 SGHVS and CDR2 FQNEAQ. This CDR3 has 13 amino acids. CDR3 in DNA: TGTGCCAGCAGCTTAATGCGGTACACTGAAGCTTTCTTT. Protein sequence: CASSLMRYTEAFF. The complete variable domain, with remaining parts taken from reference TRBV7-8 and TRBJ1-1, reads GAGVSQSPRYKVAKRGQDVALRCDPISGHVSLFWYQQALGQGPEFLTYFQNEAQLDKSGLPSDRFFAERPEGSVSTLKIQRTQQEDSAVYLCASSLMRYTEAFFGQGTRLTVV.

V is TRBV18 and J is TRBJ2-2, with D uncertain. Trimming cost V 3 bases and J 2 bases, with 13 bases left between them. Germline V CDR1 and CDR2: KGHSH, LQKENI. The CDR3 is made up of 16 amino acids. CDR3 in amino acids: CASSPSAETNTGELFF. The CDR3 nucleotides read TGTGCCAGCTCACCGTCGGCGGAGACCAACACCGGGGAGCTGTTTTTT. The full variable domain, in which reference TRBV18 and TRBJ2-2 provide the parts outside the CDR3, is NAGVMQNPRHLVRRRGQEARLRCSPMKGHSHVYWYRQLPEEGLKFMVYLQKENIIDESGMPKERFSAEFPKEGPSILRIQQVVRGDSAAYFCASSPSAETNTGELFFGEGSRLTVL.

This CDR3 reads CASSEGGGVGEKLFF. The DNA of the CDR3 is TGTGCCAGCAGTGAAGGTGGCGGGGTCGGGGAAAAACTGTTTTTT. The chain has TRBV2 and TRBJ1-4; D unresolved. The CDR3 covers 15 residues. Germline-derived CDR1 and CDR2 are SNHLY and FYNNEI. Trimming removed 1 base at V and 8 bases at J, with 14 bases between. Together with reference TRBV2 and TRBJ1-4, the CDR3 gives the full variable domain: EPEVTQTPSHQVTQMGQEVILRCVPISNHLYFYWYRQILGQKVEFLVSFYNNEISEKSEIFDDQFSVERPDGSNFTLKIRSTKLEDSAMYFCASSEGGGVGEKLFFGSGTQLSVL.

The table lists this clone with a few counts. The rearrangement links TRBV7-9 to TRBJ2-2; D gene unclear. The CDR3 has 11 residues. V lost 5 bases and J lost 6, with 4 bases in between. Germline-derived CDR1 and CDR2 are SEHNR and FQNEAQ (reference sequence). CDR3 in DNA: TGTGCCAGCAGCGGGGCCGGGGAGCTGTTTTTT. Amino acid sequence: CASSGAGELFF.

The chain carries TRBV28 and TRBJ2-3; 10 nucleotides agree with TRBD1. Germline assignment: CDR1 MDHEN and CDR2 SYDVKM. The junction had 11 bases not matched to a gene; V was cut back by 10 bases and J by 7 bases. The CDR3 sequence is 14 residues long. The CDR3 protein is CANQRTGGDNTQYF. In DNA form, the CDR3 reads TGTGCCAACCAGCGGACAGGGGGGGATAATACGCAGTATTTT.

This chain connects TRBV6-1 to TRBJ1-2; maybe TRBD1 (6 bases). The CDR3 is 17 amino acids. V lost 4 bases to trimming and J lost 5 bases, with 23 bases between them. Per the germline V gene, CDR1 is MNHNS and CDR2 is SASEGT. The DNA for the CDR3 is TGTGCCAGCAGTGCCAGGGGAGGTGTCAAGAATTTTTATGGCTACACCTTC. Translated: CASSARGGVKNFYGYTF.